This TCR beta chain is from a study of shared clonotypes between healthy human individuals. Study in general: Every donor yielded three CD4 naive, three CD4 memory, two CD8 naive and one CD8 memory plate.

Findings and limits, study-wide: Of the naive CD4 clonotypes, about 5% were shared across a handful of donors. Since donors were few, the genetic and exposure-history diversity represented was limited.

In this sample, this clone turned up a few times. Its antigen is unidentified. Sequencing was performed with immunoSEQ multiplex PCR; in TCRdb, only in-frame clones are kept and a portion is missing. The sample has millions of clones, 85% to 95% seen once; the top ten hold roughly 0.13%. The origin of this receptor is a man aged 18-30 years in good health. The sequencing sample was made of naive CD4+ T cells sorted from blood. Subset of the sample: CD45RA+ positively selected.

The CDR3 reads CAISRDSNGSPLHF. The CDR3 DNA sequence: TGTGCCATCAGTCGGGACAGCAACGGTTCACCCCTCCACTTT. The V and J genes are TRBV10-3 and TRBJ1-6, with 7 positions matching TRBD1. The CDR3 consists of 14 residues. CDR1 is ENHRY, CDR2 SYGVKD, per germline. V shed 5 bases and J 9 bases; nucleotides not matched to a gene: 7.